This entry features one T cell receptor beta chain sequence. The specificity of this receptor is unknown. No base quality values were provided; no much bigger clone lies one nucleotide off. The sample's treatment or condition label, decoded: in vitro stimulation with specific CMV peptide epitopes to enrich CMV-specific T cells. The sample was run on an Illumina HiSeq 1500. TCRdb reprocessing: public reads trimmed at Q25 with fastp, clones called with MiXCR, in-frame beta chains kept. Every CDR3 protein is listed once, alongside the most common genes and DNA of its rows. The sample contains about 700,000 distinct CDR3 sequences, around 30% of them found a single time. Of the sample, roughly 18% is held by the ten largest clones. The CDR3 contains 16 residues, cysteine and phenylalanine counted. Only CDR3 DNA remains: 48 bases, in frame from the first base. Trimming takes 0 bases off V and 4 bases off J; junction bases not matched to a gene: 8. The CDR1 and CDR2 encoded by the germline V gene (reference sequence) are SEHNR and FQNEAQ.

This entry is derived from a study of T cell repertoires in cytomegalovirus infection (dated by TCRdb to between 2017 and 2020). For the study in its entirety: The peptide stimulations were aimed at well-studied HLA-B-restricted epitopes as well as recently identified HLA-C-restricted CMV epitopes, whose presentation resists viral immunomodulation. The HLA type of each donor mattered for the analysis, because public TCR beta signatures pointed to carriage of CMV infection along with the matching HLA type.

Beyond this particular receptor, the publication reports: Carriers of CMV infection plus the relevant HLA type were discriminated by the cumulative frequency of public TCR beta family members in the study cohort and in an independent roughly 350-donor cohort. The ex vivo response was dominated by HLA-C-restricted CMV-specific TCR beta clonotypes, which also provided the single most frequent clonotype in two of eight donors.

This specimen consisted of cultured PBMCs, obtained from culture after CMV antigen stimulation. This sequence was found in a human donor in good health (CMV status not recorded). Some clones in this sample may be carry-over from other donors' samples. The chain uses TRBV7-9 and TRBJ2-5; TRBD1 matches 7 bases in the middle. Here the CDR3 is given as CASSLALRTGGETQYF. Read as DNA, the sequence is TGTGCCAGCAGCTTAGCGCTACGGACAGGAGGAGAGACCCAGTACTTC. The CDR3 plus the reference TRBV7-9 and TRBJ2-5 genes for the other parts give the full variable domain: DTGVSQNPRHKITKRGQNVTFRCDPISEHNRLYWYRQTLGQGPEFLTYFQNEAQLEKSRLLSDRFSAERPKGSFSTLEIQRTEQGDSAMYLCASSLALRTGGETQYFGPGTRLLVL.